The 11 T cell receptor beta chains listed next were all sequenced from one sample in a study of blood T cell repertoires in COVID-19 (dated by TCRdb to 2019 to 2021). Library preparation employed the immunoSEQ multiplex PCR assay. TCRdb provides this immuneACCESS table in a form limited to in-frame rearrangements. Some clones are lacking; in checked studies, under half of them reflect an unresolved V gene, and why the rest are absent is not known. This sample has roughly 250,000 clones in its table, and around 82% of those were observed once. Clones ranked in the top ten supply 8.6% of the sample. Sequenced material: peripheral blood. The receptors shown here come from a human donor in a cohort sampled during active COVID-19.

This clone has just one count. The genes are TRBV5-6 and TRBJ1-1; D may be TRBD1 (5 bases). CDR3 size: 17 residues. Trimming took 0 bases from V and 3 from J, leaving 18 bases between them. The V gene's germline CDR1 is SGHDT and CDR2 YYEEEE. The CDR3 DNA follows: TGTGCCAGCAGCTTGGCCACGGGGGATCTATCGTACACTGAAGCTTTCTTT. Translation: CASSLATGDLSYTEAFF.

This clone has only a few counts. The chain carries TRBV11-2 and TRBJ2-1; D uncertain. The CDR3 covers 13 residues. V was cut by 4 bases and J by 8 bases, with 12 bases left in between. The germline gives CDR1 SGHAT, CDR2 FQNNGV. The CDR3 DNA is TGTGCCAGCAGCTCCACCCTTGGGCATGAGCAGTTCTTC. Protein sequence: CASSSTLGHEQFF. Based on the CDR3 plus reference TRBV11-2 and TRBJ2-1, the full variable domain is EAGVAQSPRYKIIEKRQSVAFWCNPISGHATLYWYQQILGQGPKLLIQFQNNGVVDDSQLPKDRFSAERLKGVDSTLKIQPAKLEDSAVYLCASSSTLGHEQFFGPGTRLTVL.

This sequence joins TRBV2 and TRBJ1-1; 10 nucleotides match TRBD1. Germline CDR1 and CDR2: SNHLY and FYNNEI. With V trimmed by 5 bases and J by 3 bases, 9 bases remained unmatched. The CDR3 runs to 16 residues. The CDR3 bases are TGTGCCAGCAGTACCGGGACAGGGGTTAGGGACACTGAAGCTTTCTTT. The encoded protein is CASSTGTGVRDTEAFF.

The chain links TRBV18 to TRBJ2-3; 7 positions agree with TRBD2. Germline-derived CDR1 and CDR2 are KGHSH and LQKENI. Trimming at V came to 1 base and at J to 0 bases, leaving 1 base not matched to a gene. CDR3 length: 15 residues. CDR3 amino acids: CASSPRGGSTDTQYF. In nucleotides, the CDR3 is TGTGCCAGCTCACCACGGGGGGGAAGCACAGATACGCAGTATTTT.

The rearrangement joins TRBV5-1 to TRBJ2-3; 10 nucleotides match TRBD2. The germline gives CDR1 SGHRS, CDR2 YFSETQ. This CDR3 region has 14 residues. Trimming cost V 5 bases and J 3 bases; bases outside gene matches: 3. DNA of the CDR3: TGCGCCAGCAGACTAGCGGGGCGTACAGATACGCAGTATTTT. This codes for CASRLAGRTDTQYF. The full variable domain, completed using reference TRBV5-1 and TRBJ2-3, is KAGVTQTPRYLIKTRGQQVTLSCSPISGHRSVSWYQQTPGQGLQFLFEYFSETQRNKGNFPGRFSGRQFSNSRSEMNVSTLELGDSALYLCASRLAGRTDTQYFGPGTRLTVL.

The chain uses TRBV4-1 and TRBJ1-5; 7 bases agree with TRBD1. The trim removed 1 base at V and 4 bases at J, leaving 4 bases unmatched. The CDR3 sequence is 15 residues long. Germline assignment: CDR1 MGHRA and CDR2 YSYEKL. Written as DNA, the CDR3 is TGCGCCAGCAGCCAAGGGGACAGTAGTAATCAGCCCCAGCATTTT. It is translated as CASSQGDSSNQPQHF.

The genes are TRBV3-1 (or the pseudogene TRBV3-2) and TRBJ1-1; TRBD1 might be the D (6 bases). Germline-derived CDR1 and CDR2 are LGHDT and YNNKEL (reference sequence). This CDR3 comprises 15 residues. Trimming left V 1 base short and J 10 bases short, with 19 bases between. In nucleotides, the CDR3 is TGTGCCAGCAGCCAAGCCACGACAGGCTCCAGAGGAGCTTTCTTT. Protein product: CASSQATTGSRGAFF.

The V gene is TRBV5-1, the J gene TRBJ1-1; D call uncertain. In germline, CDR1 is SGHRS, CDR2 YFSETQ. This CDR3 spans 15 amino acids. V was trimmed by 1 base and J by 1 base, leaving 11 bases between them. The CDR3 protein is CASSLSMRRNTEAFF. Written as DNA, the CDR3 is TGCGCCAGCAGCTTGAGTATGCGAAGGAACACTGAAGCTTTCTTT.

This chain connects TRBV10-3 to TRBJ1-4; 9 positions match TRBD1. The CDR3 runs 14 residues. The V gene end was trimmed by 7 bases and the J gene end by 8 bases; junction bases not matched to a gene: 8. CDR1 ENHRY and CDR2 SYGVKD come from the germline V gene. CDR3 sequence: CAITQSDRGEKLFF. CDR3 in DNA: TGTGCCATCACACAATCGGACAGGGGAGAAAAACTGTTTTTT.

The V and J genes are TRBV7-6 and TRBJ2-3; no firm D call. Germline CDR1 is SGHVS and CDR2 is FNYEAQ. The CDR3 has 14 amino acids. The ends were cut back, 3 bases at V and 2 bases at J, with 9 bases in the middle. In DNA, the CDR3 is TGTGCCAGCAGCTTGACTGGTACCACAGATACGCAGTATTTT. Translation gives CASSLTGTTDTQYF. The variable domain in full, with the rest retrieved from reference TRBV7-6 and TRBJ2-3, is GAGVSQSPRYKVTKRGQDVALRCDPISGHVSLYWYRQALGQGPEFLTYFNYEAQQDKSGLPNDRFSAERPEGSISTLTIQRTEQRDSAMYRCASSLTGTTDTQYFGPGTRLTVL.

CDR3 amino acids: CASTTDSVNSPLHF. Written as DNA, the CDR3 is TGTGCCAGCACCACCGACAGTGTGAATTCACCCCTCCACTTT. This sequence joins TRBV6-5 and TRBJ1-6; D is possibly TRBD1 (5 bases). CDR1 and CDR2 (germline): MNHEY, SVGAGI. This CDR3 region has 14 residues. Between the trimmed V and J ends, which lost 7 bases and 7 bases, there was a span of 14 bases.